This TCR beta chain was recorded in a study of blood T cells in healthy people across ages (dated by TCRdb to the mid-2010s). Describing the broader study: In model experiments, template switching captured roughly one uniquely barcoded TCR beta cDNA molecule for every two T cells. Age-related changes in TCR beta repertoire diversity were measured in the study by deep sequencing normalized with unique cDNA molecular identifiers. The donors were divided into four age groups: young (average about 15 years), middle-aged (around 41), aged (roughly 66) and long-lived (around 87). To avoid experimental bias, donors of different ages were randomly spread across the sequencing lanes. The study analyzed two additional independent replicas of 1 million unique cDNA reads from the same blood draw for two donors, one aged 18 to 30 and one aged 80 or older. General findings and caveats noted by the study authors: Because donor CMV infection status was unknown, age-related changes in expanded clonotypes were potentially confounded. Estimates of total diversity based on one million sequenced T cells were considered lower bounds and underestimates. Observed TCR beta diversity correlated strongly with the percentage of naive T cells measured by flow cytometry. Compared with the aged group, more naive CD4+ T cells, fewer expanded clones and increased TCR diversity were shown by the long-lived group, suggesting age selection. Observed TCR beta diversity per million T cells fell roughly linearly with age, and a significant reduction was already apparent by age about 38. Conclusive comparison of naive and antigen-experienced compartments was prevented by the profiling of bulk unsorted PBMCs.

This clonotype appeared a few times. There is no known antigen for this receptor. Base qualities are missing; no much larger clone stands one base away. Donors were roughly 40 systemically healthy Caucasian individuals from Russia aged about 6 to 100 years. About 10 milliliters of peripheral blood were collected from each donor into EDTA-treated Vacutainer tubes. Ficoll-Paque density-gradient centrifugation was used to isolate PBMCs, with at least 7 million per sample. Trizol reagent was used to extract total RNA from the PBMCs, yielding at least 5 micrograms per sample. For every donor, flow cytometry on a PBMC aliquot measured the percentage of naive CD45RAhigh/CD27high T cells. The library was prepared using 5' RACE. A second 7 to 11 cycle PCR used a sample-barcoded 5' primer and a J-beta primer mix. Each TCR beta cDNA molecule received a unique molecular identifier from a template-switch 5' adaptor carrying 12 random nucleotides. Each sample yielded at least 3 million CDR3-containing paired-end reads. First-strand cDNA synthesis was performed from all RNA using the Mint cDNA synthesis kit, with priming by a TRBC-specific oligonucleotide. Following uracil-DNA glycosylase treatment, a first 18-cycle PCR with universal primers M1SS and BC2_uni_R was performed on all cDNA. Turning to the authors' computational methods: For normalization, 1 million high-quality reads, each with a distinct molecular identifier, were randomly selected from each sample. Reads with shared molecular identifiers were discarded instead of being binned into consensus sequences. MiTCR, run with a Q25 quality threshold and the strictest error-elimination algorithm, handled CDR3 identification, clonotype clustering and error correction. A nonparametric unseen species model with Euler transformation was used to estimate a lower bound on total TCR beta diversity. Through fastp at Q25 and MiXCR, TCRdb rebuilt clones from the public reads, retaining in-frame beta chains. Every distinct CDR3 protein forms one entry, paired with its most common genes and DNA. What appears here as the V and J calls and clone size reflects TCRdb's work, not the paper's. The sample table records 1,800,000 or so distinct CDR3 sequences; around 40% of these occur just once. 20% to 25% of the sample is held by the ten biggest clonotypes.

CDR1 SQVTM and CDR2 ANQGSEA were looked up in the germline V gene. Trimming removed 6 bases from V and 1 base from J, leaving 10 bases between the germline ends. Inclusive of the bounding cysteine and phenylalanine, the CDR3 is 14 residues long. Only CDR3 DNA is held: 42 bases, read in frame from base 1. The rearranged chain carries TRBV29-1 and TRBJ2-6; TRBD1 might be the D gene, on 7 matching bases. This TCR came from a human donor in good health. What was sequenced was blood. For the CDR3, the sequence is CSVRGESGANVLTF. The base sequence is TGCAGCGTCAGGGGGGAATCTGGGGCCAACGTCCTGACTTTC.